This T cell receptor beta chain was obtained from a study of blood T cell repertoires in COVID-19. Study-level information: Sites in the United States, Italy and Spain provided acute and convalescent COVID-19 samples. PBMCs, B-cell-depleted T cells, or T cells were the source of the cDNA or gDNA that made up the material.

In the original processing: Quantification of nucleated cells was approximated via reference gene primer amplification. The data were produced by immunoSEQ multiplex PCR, yet TCRdb's version contains in-frame clones alone and is incomplete. Clone size and the V and J calls come from that table; the DNA yielded D and trimming. Of some 40,000 clones detected, 88% appear once; the ten largest clones hold approximately 19%. This clone occurred once. Germline lookup yields CDR1 SEHNR and CDR2 FQNEAQ (reference sequence). The J segment lost 2 bases and the V segment lost 5 bases, leaving 6 bases of the junction unmatched. The CDR3 runs to 16 residues.

The sequence came from a man in his 70s with acute or convalescent COVID-19. The sample consisted of peripheral blood. The gene calls are TRBV7-9 and TRBJ2-3; 11 nucleotides align to TRBD2. The CDR3 loop reads CASSPGTSGFTDTQYF. The CDR3 coding sequence is TGTGCCAGCAGCCCCGGGACTAGCGGCTTCACAGATACGCAGTATTTT.